Sequencing of this TCR beta chain was carried out in a study of human T cells and chemical hapten exposure. Turning to the study itself: Across the whole study, which lasted roughly 24 weeks, patients were given diphenylcyclopropenone on the scalp once a week. Patients having alopecia areata, totalis or universalis were mostly female. Overall study findings and caveats: Because all patients had alopecia, their immune responses might differ from healthy ones.

The CDR3 runs 13 residues. Germline trimming cut 6 bases from V and 9 bases from J; bases unmatched to any gene: 8. As to time point: patch test 2, 6 weeks after DPC sensitization. Treatment here: therapeutic diphenylcyclopropenone sensitization with weekly scalp DPC. Patients had alopecia, were aged 18 to 70, and were not pregnant. There are many counts of this clonotype. The antigen is not known. TCRdb analysed the RACE reads with MiXCR anew, one entry per CDR3 protein. This table holds about 82,000 distinct CDR3 sequences, more than 6.5% found once. This specimen was whole blood, taken in connection with sensitization to the hapten diphenylcyclopropenone (DPC). The receptor's source is a woman under 40 with alopecia areata. Some clones in this sample may be carry-over from other donors' samples. The V gene is TRBV12-3 or TRBV12-4, the J gene TRBJ2-1, with 7 bases that match TRBD1. The CDR3 spells CASSPDRVGEQFF. In DNA form, the CDR3 reads TGTGCCAGCAGCCCCGACAGGGTGGGTGAGCAGTTCTTC.